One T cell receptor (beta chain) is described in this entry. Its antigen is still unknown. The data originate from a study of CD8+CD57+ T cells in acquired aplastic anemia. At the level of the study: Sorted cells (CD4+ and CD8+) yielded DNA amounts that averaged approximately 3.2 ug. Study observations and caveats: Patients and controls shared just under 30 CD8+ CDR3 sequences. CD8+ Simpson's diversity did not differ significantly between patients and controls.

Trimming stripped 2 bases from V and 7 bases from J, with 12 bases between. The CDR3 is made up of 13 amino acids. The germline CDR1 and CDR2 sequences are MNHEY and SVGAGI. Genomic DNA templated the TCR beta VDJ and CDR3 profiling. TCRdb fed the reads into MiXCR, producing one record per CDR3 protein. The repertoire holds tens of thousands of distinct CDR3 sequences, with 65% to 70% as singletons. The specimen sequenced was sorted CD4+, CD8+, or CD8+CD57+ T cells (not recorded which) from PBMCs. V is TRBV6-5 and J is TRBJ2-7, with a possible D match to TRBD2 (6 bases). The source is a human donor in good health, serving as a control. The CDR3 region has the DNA TGTGCCAGCAGTTACCCGTATGGGGGGGAGCAGTACTTC. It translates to CASSYPYGGEQYF.